A single sample gave rise to the 19 T cell receptor beta chains below, sequenced in a study of blood T cell repertoires in COVID-19. Libraries were prepared by immunoSEQ multiplex PCR; TCRdb keeps only in-frame clonotypes and omits some of them. Here the sample spans 120,000 to 150,000 clones, 84% being singletons. The sequencing sample was made of PBMCs or T cells enriched from blood (not recorded which). Every receptor here comes from a woman aged 50 to 65 with acute COVID-19.

The V call is TRBV12-5, the J call TRBJ1-3; D is uncertain. Trimming removed 5 bases at V and 6 bases at J, with 17 bases between. Germline assignment: CDR1 LGHNT and CDR2 FRNRAP. The CDR3 sequence is 15 residues long. CDR3 loop: CASGRGQVVENTIYF. CDR3 coding DNA: TGTGCTAGTGGTCGAGGCCAAGTTGTGGAAAACACCATATATTTT.

V is TRBV2 and J is TRBJ2-1; D possibly corresponds to TRBD2 (6 bases). Trimming removed 7 bases at V and 10 bases at J, with 20 bases between. Germline CDR1 reads SNHLY; CDR2 reads FYNNEI. The CDR3 is made up of 14 amino acids. CDR3 coding DNA: TGTGCCAGCACGAGGGATGGCGATCTAGCGGAGCAGTTCTTC. It specifies CASTRDGDLAEQFF. The full variable domain, its missing parts supplied by reference TRBV2 and TRBJ2-1, is EPEVTQTPSHQVTQMGQEVILRCVPISNHLYFYWYRQILGQKVEFLVSFYNNEISEKSEIFDDQFSVERPDGSNFTLKIRSTKLEDSAMYFCASTRDGDLAEQFFGPGTRLTVL.

The rearrangement joins TRBV12-3 or TRBV12-4 to TRBJ2-1, with a tentative D call TRBD1 (5 bases). The ends were cut back, 1 base at V and 4 bases at J, with 5 bases in the middle. CDR3 length equals 13 residues. The CDR3 spells CASSLGQYNEQFF. The CDR3 region has the DNA TGTGCCAGCAGTTTAGGACAGTACAATGAGCAGTTCTTC.

V is TRBV5-5 and J is TRBJ2-7; 8 bases align to TRBD1. The CDR3 runs 15 residues. Trimming removed 2 bases from V and 1 base from J; junction bases left unmatched: 5. CDR1 SGHKS and CDR2 YYEKEE come from the germline V gene (reference sequence). CDR3 loop: CASSFGRGQSYEQYF. DNA of the CDR3: TGTGCCAGCAGCTTCGGCAGGGGGCAATCCTACGAGCAGTACTTC.

This CDR3 reads CASSLDRTNYGYTF. The CDR3 DNA reads TGTGCCAGCAGCTTAGACAGGACCAACTATGGCTACACCTTC. The chain recombines TRBV7-9 with TRBJ1-2, with a possible D match to TRBD1 (5 bases). The CDR3 runs to 14 residues. V was trimmed by 1 base and J by 2 bases, leaving 8 bases between them. Germline assignment: CDR1 SEHNR and CDR2 FQNEAQ (reference sequence). Supplemented by reference TRBV7-9 and TRBJ1-2, the full variable domain reads DTGVSQNPRHKITKRGQNVTFRCDPISEHNRLYWYRQTLGQGPEFLTYFQNEAQLEKSRLLSDRFSAERPKGSFSTLEIQRTEQGDSAMYLCASSLDRTNYGYTFGSGTRLTVV.

The chain couples TRBV2 to TRBJ1-1; TRBD1 agrees at 8 bases. Trimming removed 8 bases from V and 0 bases from J; junction bases left unmatched: 8. The CDR3 extends over 15 amino acids. Germline CDR1 reads SNHLY; CDR2 reads FYNNEI. The CDR3 sequence: CASLGQGGVNTEAFF. The CDR3 coding sequence is TGTGCCAGCCTTGGACAGGGAGGGGTGAACACTGAAGCTTTCTTT.

The sample holds a few counts of this clone. The chain recombines TRBV7-9 with TRBJ1-2; D uncertain. The CDR3 is 16 residues long. V was clipped by 5 bases and J by 4 bases, with 20 bases between them. CDR1 is SEHNR, CDR2 FQNEAQ, per germline (reference sequence). CDR3 in amino acids: CASSPSGGPGAYGYTF. The CDR3 region has the DNA TGTGCCAGCAGCCCCTCAGGCGGGCCGGGCGCCTATGGCTACACCTTC.

The J gene is TRBJ2-7, the V gene TRBV5-1; TRBD2 matches 7 bases. The CDR3 loop spans 13 amino acids. The V gene's germline CDR1 is SGHRS and CDR2 YFSETQ. V shed 3 bases, J shed 4 bases, and the junction held 4 bases outside the gene matches. The DNA of the CDR3 is TGCGCCAGCAGCTGGGAGGGGCCTTACGAGCAGTACTTC. Residues: CASSWEGPYEQYF. Together with reference TRBV5-1 and TRBJ2-7, the CDR3 gives the full variable domain: KAGVTQTPRYLIKTRGQQVTLSCSPISGHRSVSWYQQTPGQGLQFLFEYFSETQRNKGNFPGRFSGRQFSNSRSEMNVSTLELGDSALYLCASSWEGPYEQYFGPGTRLTVT.

The chain links TRBV5-6 to TRBJ1-4, with D tentatively TRBD1 (6 bases). V lost 3 bases and J 0 bases, leaving 12 bases between the germline ends. CDR1 and CDR2 from the germline V gene are SGHDT and YYEEEE. The CDR3 length is 16 residues. CDR3 region: CASSSEQGATNEKLFF. DNA for the CDR3: TGTGCCAGCAGCTCCGAACAGGGTGCAACTAATGAAAAACTGTTTTTT.

The gene calls are TRBV9 and TRBJ2-3; 13 bases are shared with TRBD2. The CDR3 runs to 16 residues. Trimming removed 4 bases from V and 6 bases from J; junction bases left unmatched: 8. Germline values: CDR1 SGDLS, CDR2 YYNGEE. The CDR3, as DNA: TGTGCCAGCAGCACCGAAGGACTAGCGGGGGCCGATACGCAGTATTTT. This sequence encodes CASSTEGLAGADTQYF.

The chain is built from TRBV11-1 and TRBJ2-7, with D tentatively TRBD2 (5 bases). The V gene's germline CDR1 is SGHAT and CDR2 FQDESV (reference sequence). CDR3 length equals 14 residues. Trimming removed 5 bases at V and 7 bases at J, with 18 bases between. Written as DNA, the CDR3 is TGTGCCAGCAGCCCAGACCCGGGATCTCGGGAGCAGTACTTC. This codes for CASSPDPGSREQYF.

This chain links TRBV6-2 or TRBV6-3 with TRBJ2-7; D might be TRBD2 (5 bases). The V gene lost 2 bases and the J gene lost 0 bases, with 8 bases spanning the gap. This CDR3 has 14 residues. Germline V gene data show CDR1 as MNHEY and CDR2 as SVGEGT. CDR3 sequence: CASSYEGSSYEQYF. The CDR3 nucleotides are TGTGCCAGCAGTTACGAGGGCAGCTCCTACGAGCAGTACTTC.

The chain is built from TRBV5-4 and TRBJ2-1, with 8 bases that match TRBD1. V shed 3 bases and J 2 bases; nucleotides not matched to a gene: 7. The CDR3 consists of 16 residues. Germline lookup yields CDR1 SGHNT and CDR2 YYREEE (reference sequence). CDR3 sequence: CASSSSTGGAYNEQFF. The CDR3, as DNA: TGTGCCAGCAGCTCTTCTACAGGGGGAGCCTACAATGAGCAGTTCTTC.

This chain uses TRBV7-3 with TRBJ2-2; 8 bases agree with TRBD2. V gave up 1 base and J gave up 8 bases; unmatched junction bases: 6. Germline lookup yields CDR1 SGHTA and CDR2 FQGTGA. CDR3 length: 15 residues. The CDR3 region has the DNA TGTGCCAGCAGCTTAAGCGCGGGAGGCTCTGGGGAGCTGTTTTTT. Encoded protein: CASSLSAGGSGELFF.

This rearrangement joins TRBV11-2 to TRBJ1-5; 9 bases align to TRBD1. The V segment lost 5 bases and the J segment 2 bases; nucleotides outside the gene matches: 7. Germline CDR1 SGHAT, CDR2 FQNNGV. The CDR3 length is 16 residues. The CDR3 sequence is CASSPGTGLGNQPQHF. The DNA for the CDR3 is TGTGCCAGCAGCCCGGGGACAGGGTTGGGCAATCAGCCCCAGCATTTT. Together with reference TRBV11-2 and TRBJ1-5, the CDR3 gives the full variable domain: EAGVAQSPRYKIIEKRQSVAFWCNPISGHATLYWYQQILGQGPKLLIQFQNNGVVDDSQLPKDRFSAERLKGVDSTLKIQPAKLEDSAVYLCASSPGTGLGNQPQHFGDGTRLSIL.

The chain has TRBV3-1 (or the pseudogene TRBV3-2) and TRBJ2-7, with 8 bases identical to TRBD2. Unmatched junction bases numbered 0, after V lost 4 bases and J lost 4 bases. Looked up from germline, CDR1 is LGHDT and CDR2 is YNNKEL (reference sequence). The CDR3 contains 12 residues. CDR3: CASSPGGYEQYF. The CDR3 DNA is TGTGCCAGCAGCCCGGGGGGGTACGAGCAGTACTTC.

The chain combines TRBV7-9 with TRBJ2-2; D uncertain. V lost 5 bases, J lost 1 base, and 11 bases lay in between. The CDR3 consists of 15 residues. CDR1 is SEHNR, CDR2 FQNEAQ, per germline (reference sequence). The CDR3 sequence is CASSQLRVNTGELFF. CDR3 DNA: TGTGCCAGCAGCCAACTTCGGGTGAACACCGGGGAGCTGTTTTTT. Based on the CDR3 plus reference TRBV7-9 and TRBJ2-2, the full variable domain is DTGVSQNPRHKITKRGQNVTFRCDPISEHNRLYWYRQTLGQGPEFLTYFQNEAQLEKSRLLSDRFSAERPKGSFSTLEIQRTEQGDSAMYLCASSQLRVNTGELFFGEGSRLTVL.

The genes are TRBV30 and TRBJ2-7, with D uncertain. The germline CDR1 and CDR2 sequences are GTSNPN and SVGIG (reference sequence). This CDR3 has 11 residues. V was cut by 2 bases and J by 3 bases, with 5 bases left in between. The CDR3 protein is CAWSTNYEQYF. Written as DNA, the CDR3 is TGTGCCTGGAGTACAAACTACGAGCAGTACTTC.

The rearrangement joins TRBV3-1 (or the pseudogene TRBV3-2) to TRBJ1-3; D might be TRBD1 (5 bases). The CDR3 loop spans 18 amino acids. Germline CDR1 reads LGHDT; CDR2 reads YNNKEL (reference sequence). Trimming took 6 bases from V and 0 from J, leaving 21 bases between them. CDR3 bases: TGTGCCAGCAGTTCCCGCGGGAGGGGCTCGACCTCTGGAAACACCATATATTTT. This codes for CASSSRGRGSTSGNTIYF.